The TCR beta chain described here comes from a study of cytomegalovirus exposure and HLA in healthy donors. Whole-study context: HLA-typed donors contributed 80 million or so unique TCRs, which were held in an early data release. Study-wide points: Later analysis associated a missense DCLRE1C variant with TCR beta V- and J-gene trimming. The study designated 164 TCR beta chains cytomegalovirus-associated.

Germline V lookup: CDR1 MNHEY, CDR2 SVGAGI. The V and J ends lost 5 bases and 10 bases, in that order; junction bases with no gene match: 6. This CDR3 has 15 amino acids. On this clone: Its target is not known.

Amplification used 60 Vbeta primers and 13 Jbeta primers. TCRdb keeps only in-frame clones here, not all; method: immunoSEQ multiplex PCR. The table shows 150,000 to 180,000 clones, with around 79% occurring only once. This TCR derives from a man aged 30-40 years in good health and CMV-seropositive. The V call is TRBV6-5, the J call TRBJ2-1, with 15 nucleotides matching TRBD2. Sample: PBMCs. The CDR3 spells CASSPPGLAGGEQFF. CDR3 bases: TGTGCCAGCAGTCCCCCGGGACTAGCGGGGGGCGAGCAGTTCTTC.